These 8 T cell receptor beta chains came from one sample sequenced in a study of cytomegalovirus exposure and HLA in healthy donors. PCR was performed using 60 Vbeta and 13 Jbeta primers. The method was immunoSEQ multiplex PCR; TCRdb's version includes in-frame clones alone and lacks a portion of them. The sample lists 100,000 or so clones; under 85% were seen once. Sequenced sample: PBMCs. These receptors all stem from a man aged 30 to 45 in good health and CMV-seronegative.

Here the CDR3 DNA reads TGTGCCAGCAGCCCCTATAGTGCAACTAATGAAAAACTGTTTTTT. Protein sequence: CASSPYSATNEKLFF. V gene TRBV6-1 combines with J gene TRBJ1-4; D unresolved. This CDR3 comprises 15 residues. V gave up 6 bases and J gave up 0 bases, with 11 bases separating them. CDR1 and CDR2 (germline): MNHNS, SASEGT.

J is TRBJ2-1 and V is TRBV4-1; TRBD1 agrees at 8 bases. CDR1 is MGHRA, CDR2 YSYEKL, per germline. The trim removed 4 bases at V and 7 bases at J, leaving 6 bases unmatched. This CDR3 has 14 residues. This CDR3 reads CASSRGQGMNEQFF. CDR3 coding DNA: TGCGCCAGCAGCCGAGGACAGGGTATGAATGAGCAGTTCTTC.

V and J are TRBV11-2 and TRBJ1-2, with 10 bases aligning to TRBD1. V was clipped by 1 base and J by 1 base; unmatched bases: 3. This CDR3 comprises 16 residues. Germline V gives CDR1 SGHAT, CDR2 FQNNGV. CDR3 region: CASSLGWTGGNYGYTF. The CDR3 bases are TGTGCCAGCAGCTTAGGTTGGACAGGGGGTAACTATGGCTACACCTTC.

The chain's CDR3 is CASSPAGSSYNEQFF. CDR3 DNA: TGTGCCAGCTCACCAGCCGGGAGCTCCTACAATGAGCAGTTCTTC. This chain links TRBV18 with TRBJ2-1; the D gene is possibly TRBD2 (6 bases). The V and J ends lost 2 bases and 0 bases respectively, with 8 bases between them. Germline CDR1 KGHSH, CDR2 LQKENI. CDR3 length: 15 residues.

The chain recombines TRBV18 with TRBJ2-5, with no clear D. Trimming took off 1 base at V and 5 bases at J, with 11 bases between the two ends. The CDR3 is 14 amino acids. CDR1 and CDR2 from the germline V gene are KGHSH and LQKENI. In DNA, the CDR3 is TGTGCCAGCTCACCACTGGCGGAAATGGAGACCCAGTACTTC. Residues: CASSPLAEMETQYF.

This rearrangement joins TRBV18 to TRBJ2-7, with TRBD1 identical over 8 bases. The CDR3 runs 15 residues. With 3 bases clipped from V and 2 bases from J, the junction kept 6 bases outside the gene matches. CDR1 is KGHSH and CDR2 is LQKENI in the germline V gene. The CDR3 DNA sequence: TGTGCCAGCTCACCGTGGGACAGGACGACCTACGAGCAGTACTTC. This encodes CASSPWDRTTYEQYF.

The rearrangement joins TRBV9 to TRBJ2-2; TRBD1 aligns across 7 bases. Per germline, CDR1 SGDLS and CDR2 YYNGEE. This CDR3 comprises 15 residues. V shed 0 bases and J 5 bases; nucleotides not matched to a gene: 4. As DNA, the CDR3 is TGTGCCAGCAGCGTAGCCGGGACAGTTACCGGGGAGCTGTTTTTT. Translation gives CASSVAGTVTGELFF. The full variable domain, its missing parts supplied by reference TRBV9 and TRBJ2-2, is DSGVTQTPKHLITATGQRVTLRCSPRSGDLSVYWYQQSLDQGLQFLIQYYNGEERAKGNILERFSAQQFPDLHSELNLSSLELGDSALYFCASSVAGTVTGELFFGEGSRLTVL.

This chain links TRBV29-1 with TRBJ2-1; 8 nucleotides agree with TRBD1. Per germline, CDR1 SQVTM and CDR2 ANQGSEA. The CDR3 has 15 residues. Trimming cost V 6 bases and J 7 bases; bases outside gene matches: 14. The CDR3 sequence is CSVGRVARGRNEQFF. The DNA for the CDR3 is TGCAGCGTGGGAAGGGTGGCCAGGGGGCGGAATGAGCAGTTCTTC.